The 23 T cell receptor beta chains below were found in one sample sequenced in a study of beta chain features in type 1 diabetes. Every bit of the isolated RNA underwent reverse transcription, so sequencing read expressed TCRB transcripts. Profiled with immunoSEQ multiplex PCR; TCRdb holds only in-frame clones, not every one. The sample has 900,000 or so clones; roughly a sixth are singletons. Input material: naive CD4+ T cells from blood. These receptors originate from a woman younger than 30 in good health.

This clone has just a few counts. This sequence joins TRBV28 and TRBJ2-7; 10 bases line up with TRBD1. V shed 6 bases, J shed 4 bases, and the junction held 9 bases outside the gene matches. The germline gives CDR1 MDHEN, CDR2 SYDVKM. The CDR3 extends over 15 amino acids. CDR3 amino acids: CASRQPGQGSYEQYF. CDR3 nucleotide sequence: TGTGCCAGCAGGCAACCGGGACAGGGGTCGTACGAGCAGTACTTC.

This clone was detected only a few times. V and J are TRBV5-1 and TRBJ2-3; TRBD2 is a possible D gene (5 bases). Germline V gene lookup returns CDR1 SGHRS and CDR2 YFSETQ. The V gene lost 0 bases and the J gene lost 1 base, with 15 bases spanning the gap. CDR3 length equals 17 residues. CDR3 amino acids: CASSLDTLYGGTDTQYF. The CDR3 DNA reads TGCGCCAGCAGCTTGGACACGCTCTACGGGGGCACAGATACGCAGTATTTT.

In this sample, this clone turned up a few times. The rearrangement joins TRBV21-1 to TRBJ2-1; TRBD2 is the table's D call, not checked against the DNA. TRBV21-1 is a recognized pseudogene. This CDR3 is built from 15 residues. Written as DNA, the CDR3 is TGTGCCAGCCCACTTGGGGGAGGGCCACTAAATGAGCAGTTCTTC. Translating it yields CASPLGGGPLNEQFF.

This rearrangement joins TRBV7-9 to TRBJ1-1; D gene unclear. This CDR3 contains 17 residues. V gave up 5 bases and J gave up 3 bases, with 22 bases separating them. Germline loops: CDR1 SEHNR, CDR2 FQNEAQ (reference sequence). As DNA, the CDR3 is TGTGCCAGCAGCCAAGGCACTCATCCGGTGGGTGACACTGAAGCTTTCTTT. This encodes CASSQGTHPVGDTEAFF.

This chain uses TRBV6-1 with TRBJ2-3; TRBD2 matches 10 bases. V was pared by 9 bases and J by 1 base, with 7 bases of the junction left unmatched. CDR3 length: 15 residues. Germline CDR1 MNHNS, CDR2 SASEGT. The chain's CDR3 is CARRYSGRRTDTQYF. In nucleotides, the CDR3 is TGTGCCAGGCGATATAGCGGGAGGCGCACAGATACGCAGTATTTT.

The genes are TRBV13 and TRBJ2-7, with 7 bases matching TRBD2. This CDR3 region has 15 residues. Looked up from germline, CDR1 is PRHDT and CDR2 is FYEKMQ (reference sequence). V was clipped by 6 bases and J by 6 bases; unmatched bases: 14. The CDR3 region has the DNA TGTGCCAGCAGGACCCGACTAGCCAGGGCCTCCGAGCAGTACTTC. Translated: CASRTRLARASEQYF. Supplemented by reference TRBV13 and TRBJ2-7, the full variable domain reads AAGVIQSPRHLIKEKRETATLKCYPIPRHDTVYWYQQGPGQDPQFLISFYEKMQSDKGSIPDRFSAQQFSDYHSELNMSSLELGDSALYFCASRTRLARASEQYFGPGTRLTVT.

The chain has TRBV4-2 and TRBJ2-7, with a tentative D call TRBD2 (6 bases). Germline lookup yields CDR1 LGHNA and CDR2 YNFKEQ. V dropped 4 bases and J dropped 2 bases, with 12 bases sitting between them. This CDR3 spans 14 amino acids. Written as DNA, the CDR3 is TGTGCCAGCAGCCGGCCCGGGGGAGCCTACGAGCAGTACTTC. This codes for CASSRPGGAYEQYF.

This clone was recorded a few times. The same CDR3 arises from other DNA sequences in this sample as well. V is TRBV28 and J is TRBJ2-7; TRBD2 agrees at 11 bases. V trimming: 5 bases; J trimming: 1 base; junction bases outside the gene matches: 1. CDR1 MDHEN and CDR2 SYDVKM come from the germline V gene. This CDR3 comprises 14 residues. The CDR3 is CASSLAGGSYEQYF. The CDR3 DNA is TGTGCCAGCAGTCTAGCGGGAGGTTCCTACGAGCAGTACTTC.

As regards this clone: The junction shows a germline mismatch at one end, possibly a read error. The chain is built from TRBV9 and TRBJ2-2; 8 bases match TRBD1. This CDR3 has 14 amino acids. Germline V CDR1 and CDR2: SGDLS, YYNGEE. CDR3 sequence reads: CASSVPGGTGGLFF. For the CDR3, the DNA is TGTGCCAGCAGCGTCCCAGGGGGCACCGGGGGGCTGTTTTTT.

The rearrangement joins TRBV28 to TRBJ2-7; D may be TRBD1 or TRBD2 (6 bases each). Trimming cost V 7 bases and J 3 bases, with 13 bases left between them. The CDR3 has 13 residues. Looked up from germline, CDR1 is MDHEN and CDR2 is SYDVKM. The CDR3 reads CASKGGFSYEQYF. CDR3 DNA: TGTGCCAGCAAGGGGGGCTTCAGCTACGAGCAGTACTTC.

This clone was counted a few times. The CDR3 here is CASRQGLGGETQYF. CDR3 in DNA: TGTGCCAGCAGACAGGGGTTGGGCGGTGAGACCCAGTACTTC. V and J are TRBV6-6 and TRBJ2-5; 7 bases fit TRBD1. Germline V lookup: CDR1 MNHNY, CDR2 SVGAGI (reference sequence). The length of the CDR3 is 14 residues. With V trimmed by 6 bases and J by 5 bases, 9 bases remained unmatched.

The gene calls are TRBV4-3 and TRBJ1-5; D ambiguous. This CDR3 region has 14 residues. The germline V gene encodes CDR1 LGHNA and CDR2 YSLEER. V was pared by 4 bases and J by 9 bases, with 16 bases between. CDR3 bases: TGCGCCAGCAGCCCAACCCCTTACACGCCGCCCCAGCATTTT. Protein sequence: CASSPTPYTPPQHF.

The chain's CDR3 is CASSYFTSGSTNEQYF. The CDR3 DNA reads TGTGCCAGCAGTTATTTCACTAGCGGGAGTACCAACGAGCAGTACTTC. The gene calls are TRBV6-5 and TRBJ2-7; 11 bases are shared with TRBD2. Germline V gene lookup returns CDR1 MNHEY and CDR2 SVGAGI. The CDR3 runs to 16 residues. V dropped 3 bases and J dropped 5; count of bases not matched to a gene: 9.

V and J are TRBV10-3 and TRBJ2-7, with a tentative D call TRBD2 (5 bases). V was trimmed by 0 bases and J by 8 bases, leaving 14 bases between them. Looked up from germline, CDR1 is ENHRY and CDR2 is SYGVKD. This CDR3 region has 14 residues. The CDR3 is CAISESKGVPKQYF. The CDR3 DNA reads TGTGCCATCAGTGAGTCGAAGGGAGTACCAAAGCAGTACTTC.

J is TRBJ2-3 and V is TRBV7-9; D is perhaps TRBD2 (6 bases). V was shortened by 4 bases and J by 3 bases, with 20 bases between the two germline ends. The CDR3 has 17 residues. Germline V gene lookup returns CDR1 SEHNR and CDR2 FQNEAQ (reference sequence). The CDR3 DNA sequence: TGTGCCAGCAGCTACGAAACCGGGACTCTGGTAACAGATACGCAGTATTTT. Translating gives CASSYETGTLVTDTQYF.

Regarding this clone: The sample holds other DNA sequences that translate to the same CDR3. This rearrangement joins TRBV7-9 to TRBJ1-5, with 10 bases identical to TRBD1. J lost 5 bases, V lost 3 bases, and 1 base had no gene match. Germline lookup yields CDR1 SEHNR and CDR2 FQNEAQ (reference sequence). This CDR3 comprises 14 residues. CDR3 region: CASSFGQGDQPQHF. The DNA of the CDR3 is TGTGCCAGCAGCTTCGGACAGGGGGATCAGCCCCAGCATTTT.

This chain uses TRBV7-2 with TRBJ2-3, with D possibly being TRBD1 (5 bases). Germline CDR1 and CDR2: SGHTA and FQGNSA. The V end was cut by 3 bases, the J end by 6 bases, with 10 bases between. This CDR3 has 13 residues. The CDR3 bases are TGTGCCAGCAGCTTTTCAGGGTGGGATACGCAGTATTTT. Residues: CASSFSGWDTQYF.

The sample holds a few counts of this clone. The rearrangement uses TRBV7-9 and TRBJ1-1, with D unclear. This CDR3 region has 17 residues. With 3 bases removed from V and 3 bases from J, the gap between germline ends came to 20 bases. Germline assignment: CDR1 SEHNR and CDR2 FQNEAQ (reference sequence). The chain's CDR3 is CASSFWVRSLSYTEAFF. CDR3 bases: TGTGCCAGCAGCTTCTGGGTAAGGAGTCTTTCTTACACTGAAGCTTTCTTT.

This clone was picked up a small number of times. The V gene is TRBV27, the J gene TRBJ1-5, with 8 bases lining up with TRBD1. The CDR3 loop spans 16 amino acids. V was clipped by 5 bases and J by 2 bases; unmatched bases: 8. The germline CDR1 and CDR2 sequences are MNHEY and SMNVEV (reference sequence). As DNA, the CDR3 is TGTGCCAGCAGTCGCACCGGACAGGGTGGCAATCAGCCCCAGCATTTT. This encodes CASSRTGQGGNQPQHF.

This clone has just a few counts. Distinct nucleotide sequences in the sample also encode this CDR3. The chain links TRBV5-1 to TRBJ2-1; possible D gene TRBD1, 6 bases. V was trimmed by 4 bases and J by 1 base, leaving 9 bases between them. The CDR3 length is 14 residues. Looked up from germline, CDR1 is SGHRS and CDR2 is YFSETQ. The CDR3 sequence: CASSRDRSYNEQFF. The CDR3 bases are TGCGCCAGCAGCCGCGACAGGTCCTACAATGAGCAGTTCTTC.

This clone was seen a few times. The chain is built from TRBV15 and TRBJ2-3; D gene ambiguous. Per germline, CDR1 LNHNV and CDR2 YYDKDF (reference sequence). The CDR3 has 17 residues. Trimming shortened V by 0 bases and J by 4 bases, and 17 bases separated the two germline ends. In DNA, the CDR3 is TGTGCCACCAGCAGAGATCCTCTTCAGGTTGGCCCAGATACGCAGTATTTT. Amino acids: CATSRDPLQVGPDTQYF.

The chain has TRBV11-2 and TRBJ2-7; D is ambiguous. This CDR3 comprises 12 residues. Deletions cut 3 bases from V and 3 bases from J, with 6 bases between. CDR1 and CDR2 from the germline V gene are SGHAT and FQNNGV. The CDR3 is CASSLLFYEQYF. In nucleotides, the CDR3 is TGTGCCAGCAGCTTGTTGTTCTACGAGCAGTACTTC.

This clone showed up just a few times. V and J are TRBV11-2 and TRBJ2-7, with D unclear. CDR1 and CDR2 (germline): SGHAT, FQNNGV. Trimming shortened V by 5 bases and J by 4 bases, and 12 bases separated the two germline ends. This CDR3 has 13 residues. CDR3 region: CASSPPNWYEQYF. The CDR3 DNA reads TGTGCCAGCAGCCCACCGAATTGGTACGAGCAGTACTTC.